The 7 T cell receptor beta chains given below trace back to one sample, sequenced in a study of blood T cells in healthy people across ages. Then a second PCR, running about 6 to 11 cycles, was carried out with a sample-barcoded 5' primer and a J-beta primer mix. TCRdb itself ran the 5' RACE reads through MiXCR, one entry per CDR3 protein. The data hold some 640,000 distinct CDR3 sequences, with 45% to 50% observed a single time. Specimen: blood. The receptor source for this set is a woman in her sixties in good health.

Note on this clonotype: This may stem from a read error, because a much larger clone lies one nucleotide away. The chain has TRBV10-3 and TRBJ2-4, with 9 bases lining up with TRBD1. The J call may not be correct, given that the DNA end is closer to TRBJ2-7. The CDR3 runs to 15 residues. Germline V gene sequence: CDR1 ENHRY, CDR2 SYGVKD. CDR3 sequence reads: CAIGIPGQGTTEQYF. The CDR3 bases are TGTGCCATCGGGATACCGGGACAGGGAACCACCGAGCAGTACTTC.

This chain uses TRBV12-3 or TRBV12-4 with TRBJ2-1, with D perhaps matching TRBD2 (6 bases). Trimming cost V 5 bases and J 4 bases, with 15 bases left between them. The CDR3 covers 15 residues. CDR3 residues: CASSPLIAAYNEQFF. In nucleotides, the CDR3 is TGTGCCAGCAGTCCACTGATAGCGGCGTACAATGAGCAGTTCTTC.

Regarding this clonotype: A junction boundary mismatches the germline segment, possibly from a read error. V and J are TRBV15 and TRBJ2-2; 7 bases fit TRBD1. CDR1 and CDR2 from the germline V gene are LNHNV and YYDKDF (reference sequence). The CDR3 has 15 amino acids. CDR3 nucleotide sequence: TGTGCCGCCAGCAGGGGACAGCTTCTGGCCGGGGAGCTGTTTTTT. Translation: CAASRGQLLAGELFF.

The J gene is TRBJ2-3, the V gene TRBV5-4; 11 nucleotides line up with TRBD1. Germline CDR1 SGHNT, CDR2 YYREEE (reference sequence). The trim removed 4 bases at V and 2 bases at J, leaving 6 bases unmatched. There are 16 residues in the CDR3. CDR3 sequence (DNA): TGTGCCAGCAGCGAGGGGGACAGGGGGATCACAGATACGCAGTATTTT. Its translation is CASSEGDRGITDTQYF.

This clonotype has just a few counts. J is TRBJ1-3 and V is TRBV3-1; no clear D gene. The CDR3 is made up of 15 amino acids. Germline assignment: CDR1 LGHDT and CDR2 YNNKEL (reference sequence). Trimming pared 5 bases from V and 2 bases from J, leaving 13 bases between. The CDR3 protein is CASSYAHLTGNTIYF. DNA of the CDR3: TGTGCCAGCAGCTACGCACATTTGACTGGAAACACCATATATTTT.

The chain links TRBV6-5 to TRBJ2-1; 8 bases are shared with TRBD2. V lost 0 bases to trimming and J lost 1 base; unmatched junction nucleotides: 2. Germline V gives CDR1 MNHEY, CDR2 SVGAGI. The CDR3 loop spans 16 amino acids. The CDR3 region is CASSYSVAGSYNEQFF. DNA for the CDR3: TGTGCCAGCAGTTACTCGGTAGCGGGATCCTACAATGAGCAGTTCTTC.

The rearrangement uses TRBV28 and TRBJ2-4, with 7 nucleotides matching TRBD2. The CDR3 runs to 14 residues. The germline V gene has CDR1 MDHEN and CDR2 SYDVKM. The trim removed 7 bases at V and 13 bases at J, leaving 16 bases unmatched. DNA of the CDR3: TGTGCCAGCACCCTCGGGGGGATCCTGAGGGAGCAGTACTTC. It yields the protein CASTLGGILREQYF.